The 11 T cell receptor beta chains listed next were all sequenced from one sample in a study of vaccination effects on CD4 cells after COVID-19. TCRdb's table, derived via immunoSEQ multiplex PCR, lists solely in-frame clones and lacks some. Among 25,000 or so clones listed, roughly 70% were seen once. Their antigens remain unidentified. Antigen-specific CD4+ T cell clonotypes were called by their expansion after viral peptide-pool culture in ViraFEST. Having been cultured for approximately ten days, the cells underwent CD4+ T cell isolation. Either the BNT162b2 or mRNA-1273 vaccine was given to participants in two doses. Source: CD4+ T cells from PBMCs cultured with SARS-CoV-2 spike peptides, taken after COVID-19 vaccination. The receptor set was obtained from a human donor who received a COVID-19 vaccine.

The chain uses TRBV7-2 and TRBJ1-6; D call uncertain. V was cut by 2 bases and J by 7 bases, with 3 bases left in between. CDR1 and CDR2 from the germline V gene are SGHTA and FQGNSA. CDR3 length: 12 amino acids. CDR3 region: CASSLLNSPLHF. CDR3 DNA: TGTGCCAGCAGCTTACTGAATTCACCCCTCCACTTT. Supplemented by reference TRBV7-2 and TRBJ1-6, the full variable domain reads GAGVSQSPSNKVTEKGKDVELRCDPISGHTALYWYRQSLGQGLEFLIYFQGNSAPDKSGLPSDRFSAERTGGSVSTLTIQRTQQEDSAVYLCASSLLNSPLHFGNGTRLTVT.

V gene TRBV7-9 combines with J gene TRBJ2-3; D unclear. V gave up 2 bases and J gave up 2 bases, with 8 bases separating them. Per germline, CDR1 SEHNR and CDR2 FQNEAQ (reference sequence). The CDR3 contains 14 residues. The CDR3 is CASSLRPPTDTQYF. Here the CDR3 DNA reads TGTGCCAGCAGCTTACGGCCGCCCACAGATACGCAGTATTTT. Filled out from reference TRBV7-9 and TRBJ2-3, the complete variable domain reads DTGVSQNPRHKITKRGQNVTFRCDPISEHNRLYWYRQTLGQGPEFLTYFQNEAQLEKSRLLSDRFSAERPKGSFSTLEIQRTEQGDSAMYLCASSLRPPTDTQYFGPGTRLTVL.

The chain combines TRBV19 with TRBJ1-6; 7 positions agree with TRBD1. In germline, CDR1 is LNHDA, CDR2 SQIVND (reference sequence). Losses at the gene ends were 7 bases for V and 2 bases for J; bases not matched to a gene: 8. The CDR3 is 16 amino acids. This chain's CDR3 is CASTATGITYNSPLHF. CDR3 sequence (DNA): TGTGCCAGTACCGCGACAGGGATCACCTATAATTCACCCCTCCACTTT.

V usage is TRBV2 and J usage is TRBJ2-3; the match to TRBD2 covers 9 bases. The CDR3 sequence is 15 residues long. Germline values: CDR1 SNHLY, CDR2 FYNNEI. With V trimmed by 4 bases and J by 3 bases, 5 bases remained unmatched. For the CDR3, the DNA is TGTGCCAGCAGTGGCCGTAGCGGGAGTACAGATACGCAGTATTTT. Its protein product is CASSGRSGSTDTQYF. Combining the CDR3 with reference TRBV2 and TRBJ2-3 gives the whole variable domain EPEVTQTPSHQVTQMGQEVILRCVPISNHLYFYWYRQILGQKVEFLVSFYNNEISEKSEIFDDQFSVERPDGSNFTLKIRSTKLEDSAMYFCASSGRSGSTDTQYFGPGTRLTVL.

This clone is classed as medium-sized. The genes are TRBV3-1 (or the pseudogene TRBV3-2) and TRBJ1-2; D is unclear. The germline V gene encodes CDR1 LGHDT and CDR2 YNNKEL (reference sequence). The CDR3 is 12 residues long. Trimming pared 3 bases from V and 7 bases from J, leaving 9 bases between. CDR3 sequence reads: CASSQGNSGYTF. The CDR3 DNA reads as TGTGCCAGCAGCCAGGGAAATAGTGGCTACACCTTC.

This clone turned up a few times. Distinct nucleotide sequences in the sample also encode this CDR3. J is TRBJ1-2 and V is TRBV19; D is uncertain. From germline, CDR1 is LNHDA and CDR2 SQIVND (reference sequence). The CDR3 sequence is 14 residues long. The V end lost 3 bases, the J end lost 2 bases, and 10 bases lay between the germline ends. The CDR3 DNA reads as TGTGCCAGTAGTATCGAAGGTTCAAACTATGGCTACACCTTC. This sequence encodes CASSIEGSNYGYTF.

The V and J genes are TRBV19 and TRBJ1-3, with 7 bases identical to TRBD1. This CDR3 has 15 residues. Germline V gene data show CDR1 as LNHDA and CDR2 as SQIVND (reference sequence). V shed 6 bases and J 3 bases; nucleotides not matched to a gene: 8. As DNA, the CDR3 is TGTGCCAGTAGGAAGACAGGGAACCTTGGAAACACCATATATTTT. It is translated as CASRKTGNLGNTIYF.

The chain recombines TRBV7-9 with TRBJ2-2; 8 bases match TRBD1. The V gene end was trimmed by 5 bases and the J gene end by 4 bases; junction bases not matched to a gene: 12. Germline V lookup: CDR1 SEHNR, CDR2 FQNEAQ (reference sequence). The CDR3 runs 17 residues. DNA for the CDR3: TGTGCCAGCAGCCTGGATCTTACAGGGGGTGGCACCGGGGAGCTGTTTTTT. This gives the protein CASSLDLTGGGTGELFF.

The chain joins TRBV24-1 to TRBJ1-1; unclear D gene. V was cut by 3 bases and J by 6 bases, with 16 bases left in between. The CDR3 has 15 amino acids. In germline, CDR1 is KGHDR, CDR2 SFDVKD. CDR3 in amino acids: CATSDTEGTISEAFF. The CDR3 DNA follows: TGTGCCACCAGTGATACTGAGGGAACGATTTCTGAAGCTTTCTTT.

Only a few counts were recorded for this clone. The chain is built from TRBV7-9 and TRBJ2-4; 7 nucleotides line up with TRBD2. The CDR3 has 12 amino acids. From germline, CDR1 is SEHNR and CDR2 FQNEAQ (reference sequence). With 9 bases clipped from V and 8 bases from J, the junction kept 7 bases outside the gene matches. This CDR3 reads CASNAGDDIQYF. The CDR3 region has the DNA TGTGCCAGTAACGCGGGGGATGACATTCAGTACTTC.

The chain couples TRBV18 to TRBJ1-5; unclear D gene. Trimming removed 4 bases from V and 1 base from J, with 11 bases in between. CDR3 length equals 15 residues. The germline CDR1 and CDR2 sequences are KGHSH and LQKENI. DNA for the CDR3: TGTGCCAGCTCACTTACGTCGGACAGCAATCAGCCCCAGCATTTT. It translates to CASSLTSDSNQPQHF.